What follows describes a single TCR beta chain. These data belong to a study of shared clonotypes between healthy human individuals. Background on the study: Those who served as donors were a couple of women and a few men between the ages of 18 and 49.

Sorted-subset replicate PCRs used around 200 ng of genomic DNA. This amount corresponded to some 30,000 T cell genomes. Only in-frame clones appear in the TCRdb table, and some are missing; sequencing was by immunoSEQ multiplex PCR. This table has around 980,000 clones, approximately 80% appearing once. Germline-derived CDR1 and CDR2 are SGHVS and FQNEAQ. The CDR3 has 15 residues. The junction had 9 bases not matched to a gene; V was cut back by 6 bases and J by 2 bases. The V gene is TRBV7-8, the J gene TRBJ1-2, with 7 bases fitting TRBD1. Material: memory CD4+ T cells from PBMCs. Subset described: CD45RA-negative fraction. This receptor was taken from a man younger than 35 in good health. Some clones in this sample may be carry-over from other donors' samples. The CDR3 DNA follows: TGTGCCAGCAGATCCGAGCAGGGGGGAAACTATGGCTACACCTTC. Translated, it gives CASRSEQGGNYGYTF. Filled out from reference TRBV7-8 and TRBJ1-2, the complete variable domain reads GAGVSQSPRYKVAKRGQDVALRCDPISGHVSLFWYQQALGQGPEFLTYFQNEAQLDKSGLPSDRFFAERPEGSVSTLKIQRTQQEDSAVYLCASRSEQGGNYGYTFGSGTRLTVV.